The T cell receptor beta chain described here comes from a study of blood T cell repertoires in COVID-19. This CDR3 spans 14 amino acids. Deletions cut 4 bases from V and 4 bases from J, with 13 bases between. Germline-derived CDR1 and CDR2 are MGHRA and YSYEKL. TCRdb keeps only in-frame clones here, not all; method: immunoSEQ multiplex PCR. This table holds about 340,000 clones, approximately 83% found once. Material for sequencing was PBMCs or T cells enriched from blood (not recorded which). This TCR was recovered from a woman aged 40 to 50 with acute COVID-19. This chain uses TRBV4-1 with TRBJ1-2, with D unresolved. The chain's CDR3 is CASSPLRSPYGYTF. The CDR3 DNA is TGCGCCAGCAGCCCCCTCCGGTCCCCCTATGGCTACACCTTC.